This T cell receptor beta chain was sequenced in a study of cytomegalovirus exposure and HLA in healthy donors. Germline V gene lookup returns CDR1 MNHNS and CDR2 SASEGT. The V and J ends lost 8 bases and 1 base respectively, with 15 bases between them. The CDR3 runs to 14 residues. The donors gave bone marrow, and they were healthy. About this clone: Its antigen is undetermined. No conserved phenylalanine or tryptophan ends this CDR3, so it is likely a read error.

This PCR relied on a set of 60 Vbeta primers and 13 Jbeta primers. Sequenced by immunoSEQ multiplex PCR; TCRdb stores in-frame clones only, minus some. The sample holds approximately 79,000 clones. Findings of the study overall: Later analysis associated a missense DCLRE1C variant with TCR beta V- and J-gene trimming. Presence/absence analyses assumed roughly uniform sequencing depth across donors. Data from an earlier analysis indicated that most TCR beta V segments were productive either about 90% or about 30% of the time.

V usage is TRBV6-1 and J usage is TRBJ2-7, with D perhaps TRBD1 (6 bases). Sample: PBMCs. The sequence was collected from a man aged 40-49 years in good health and CMV-seronegative. CDR3 in DNA: TGTGCCAGCCGACGGGCAGGGGCTTCCTACGAGCAGTACCTC. It is translated as CASRRAGASYEQYL.